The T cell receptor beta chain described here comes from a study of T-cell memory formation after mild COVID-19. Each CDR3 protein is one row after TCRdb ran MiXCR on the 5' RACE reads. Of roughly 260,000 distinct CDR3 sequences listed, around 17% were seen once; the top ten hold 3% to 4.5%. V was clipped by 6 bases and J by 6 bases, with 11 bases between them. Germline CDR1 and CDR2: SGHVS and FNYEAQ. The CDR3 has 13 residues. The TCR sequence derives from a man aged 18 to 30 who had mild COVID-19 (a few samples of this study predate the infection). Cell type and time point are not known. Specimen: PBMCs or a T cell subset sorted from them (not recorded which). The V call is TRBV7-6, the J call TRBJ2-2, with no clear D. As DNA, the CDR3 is TGTGCCAGCAGTCCTAGAGTGCCCGGGGAGCTGTTTTTT. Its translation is CASSPRVPGELFF. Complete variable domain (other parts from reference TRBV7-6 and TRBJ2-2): GAGVSQSPRYKVTKRGQDVALRCDPISGHVSLYWYRQALGQGPEFLTYFNYEAQQDKSGLPNDRFSAERPEGSISTLTIQRTEQRDSAMYRCASSPRVPGELFFGEGSRLTVL.